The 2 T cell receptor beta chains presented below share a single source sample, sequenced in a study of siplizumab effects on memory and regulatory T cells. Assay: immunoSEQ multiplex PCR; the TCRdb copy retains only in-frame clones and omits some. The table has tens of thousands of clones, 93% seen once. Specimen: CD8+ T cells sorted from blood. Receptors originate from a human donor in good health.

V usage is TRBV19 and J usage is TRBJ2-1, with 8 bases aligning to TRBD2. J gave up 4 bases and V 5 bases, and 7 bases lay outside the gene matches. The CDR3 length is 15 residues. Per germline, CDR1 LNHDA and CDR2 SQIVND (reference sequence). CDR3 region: CASSPGLEEYNEQFF. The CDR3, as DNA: TGTGCCAGTAGTCCGGGACTAGAAGAATACAATGAGCAGTTCTTC.

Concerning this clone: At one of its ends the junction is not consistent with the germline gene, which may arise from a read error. CDR3 loop: CASTLGGVDQETQYF. The DNA of the CDR3 is TGTGCCAGCACCTTAGGGGGGGTCGACCAAGAGACCCAGTACTTC. The V call is TRBV7-9, the J call TRBJ2-5, with D tentatively TRBD2 (7 bases). The CDR3 runs to 15 residues. Germline CDR1 and CDR2: SEHNR and FQNEAQ (reference sequence). Combining the CDR3 with reference TRBV7-9 and TRBJ2-5 gives the whole variable domain DTGVSQNPRHKITKRGQNVTFRCDPISEHNRLYWYRQTLGQGPEFLTYFQNEAQLEKSRLLSDRFSAERPKGSFSTLEIQRTEQGDSAMYLCASTLGGVDQETQYFGPGTRLLVL.